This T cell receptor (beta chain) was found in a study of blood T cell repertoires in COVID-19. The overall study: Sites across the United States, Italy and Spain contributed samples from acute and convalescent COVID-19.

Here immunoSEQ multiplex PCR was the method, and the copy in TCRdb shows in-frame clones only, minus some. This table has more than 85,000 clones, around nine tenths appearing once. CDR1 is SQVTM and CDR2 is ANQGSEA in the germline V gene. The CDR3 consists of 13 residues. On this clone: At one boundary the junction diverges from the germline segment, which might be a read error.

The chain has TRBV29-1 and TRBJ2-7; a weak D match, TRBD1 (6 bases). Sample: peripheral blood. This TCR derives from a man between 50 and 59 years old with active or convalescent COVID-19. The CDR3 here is CSVEDQGTGLRHF. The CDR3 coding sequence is TGCAGCGTTGAAGATCAGGGGACCGGATTGAGGCACTTC.